The clone carrying this TCR beta chain was found once. Its specificity is unknown. This record comes from a study of CD4 T cells in relation to SARS-CoV-2 and coronaviruses. Trimming took off 5 bases at V and 1 base at J, with 9 bases between the two ends. Germline values: CDR1 MDHEN, CDR2 SYDVKM. This CDR3 is built from 15 residues. The data were produced by immunoSEQ multiplex PCR, yet TCRdb's version contains in-frame clones alone and is incomplete. Among tens of thousands of clones listed, under 90% were seen once. This chain links TRBV28 with TRBJ1-6, with D perhaps TRBD1 (5 bases). Sequencing used naive CD4+ T cells from PBMCs, cultured in vitro. Subset defined: naive CD4+ T cells isolated by negative enrichment. The clonotype was recovered from an adult with COVID-19. The DNA for the CDR3 is TGTGCCAGCAGTGTGGAGGGGTCCTATAATTCACCCCTCCACTTT. Translating it yields CASSVEGSYNSPLHF.